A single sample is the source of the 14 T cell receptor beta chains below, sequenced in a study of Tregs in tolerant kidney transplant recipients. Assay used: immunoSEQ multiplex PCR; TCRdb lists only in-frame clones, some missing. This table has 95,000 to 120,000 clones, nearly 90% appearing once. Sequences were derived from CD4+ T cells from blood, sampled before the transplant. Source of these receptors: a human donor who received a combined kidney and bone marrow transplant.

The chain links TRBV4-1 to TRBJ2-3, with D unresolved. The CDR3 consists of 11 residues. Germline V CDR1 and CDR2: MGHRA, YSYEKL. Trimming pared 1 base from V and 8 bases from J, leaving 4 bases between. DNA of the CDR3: TGCGCCAGCAGCCAAGGCGGTACGCAGTATTTT. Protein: CASSQGGTQYF.

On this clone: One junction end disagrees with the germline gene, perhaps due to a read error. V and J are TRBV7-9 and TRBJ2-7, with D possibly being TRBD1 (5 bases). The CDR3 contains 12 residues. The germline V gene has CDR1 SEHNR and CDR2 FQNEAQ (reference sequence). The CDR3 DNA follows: TGTGCCAGCAGCTTAGCGGGGCAACCCTTGGGGTTC. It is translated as CASSLAGQPLGF.

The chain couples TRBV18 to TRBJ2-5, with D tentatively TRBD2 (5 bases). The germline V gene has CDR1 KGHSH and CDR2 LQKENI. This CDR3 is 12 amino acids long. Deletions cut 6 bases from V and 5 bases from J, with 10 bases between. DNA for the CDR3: TGTGCCAGCTCCCCCGGCGGGGAGACCCAGTACTTC. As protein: CASSPGGETQYF.

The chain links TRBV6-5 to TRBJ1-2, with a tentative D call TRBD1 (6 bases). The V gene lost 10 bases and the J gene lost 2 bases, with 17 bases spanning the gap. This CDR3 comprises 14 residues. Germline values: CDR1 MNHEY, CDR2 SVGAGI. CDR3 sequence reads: CATLTGGQNYGYTF. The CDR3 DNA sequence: TGTGCCACCCTGACGGGGGGCCAGAACTATGGCTACACCTTC.

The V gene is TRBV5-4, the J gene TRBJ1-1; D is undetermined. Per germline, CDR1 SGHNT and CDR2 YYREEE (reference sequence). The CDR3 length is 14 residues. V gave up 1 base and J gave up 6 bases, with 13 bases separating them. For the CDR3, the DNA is TGTGCCAGCAGCTTGCGAACCGATGGGCCTGAAGCTTTCTTT. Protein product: CASSLRTDGPEAFF.

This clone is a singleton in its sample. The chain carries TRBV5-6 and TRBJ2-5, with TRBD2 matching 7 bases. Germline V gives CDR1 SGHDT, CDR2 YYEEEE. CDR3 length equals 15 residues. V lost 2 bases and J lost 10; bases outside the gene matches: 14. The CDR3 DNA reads TGTGCCAGCAGCTTACTAGGGGAGGGCGGGTTTGGCCAGTACTTC. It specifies CASSLLGEGGFGQYF.

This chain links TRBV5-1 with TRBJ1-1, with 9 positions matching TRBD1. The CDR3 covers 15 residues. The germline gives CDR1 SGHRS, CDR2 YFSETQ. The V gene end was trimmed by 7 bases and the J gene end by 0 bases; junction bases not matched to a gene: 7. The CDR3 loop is CASSEGTGMNTEAFF. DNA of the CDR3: TGCGCCAGCTCGGAAGGGACAGGGATGAACACTGAAGCTTTCTTT. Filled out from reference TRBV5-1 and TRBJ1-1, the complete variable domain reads KAGVTQTPRYLIKTRGQQVTLSCSPISGHRSVSWYQQTPGQGLQFLFEYFSETQRNKGNFPGRFSGRQFSNSRSEMNVSTLELGDSALYLCASSEGTGMNTEAFFGQGTRLTVV.

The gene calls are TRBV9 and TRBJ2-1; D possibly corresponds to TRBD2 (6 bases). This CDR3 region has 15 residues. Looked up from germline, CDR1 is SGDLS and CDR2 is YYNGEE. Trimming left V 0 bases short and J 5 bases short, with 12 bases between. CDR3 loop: CASSVGASAHNEQFF. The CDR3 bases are TGTGCCAGCAGCGTAGGGGCTAGCGCTCACAATGAGCAGTTCTTC.

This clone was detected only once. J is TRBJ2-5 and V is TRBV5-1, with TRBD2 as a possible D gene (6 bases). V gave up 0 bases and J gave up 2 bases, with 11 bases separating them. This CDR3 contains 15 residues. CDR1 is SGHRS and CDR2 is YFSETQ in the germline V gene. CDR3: CASSLETREQETQYF. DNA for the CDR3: TGCGCCAGCAGCTTGGAGACTAGAGAGCAAGAGACCCAGTACTTC.

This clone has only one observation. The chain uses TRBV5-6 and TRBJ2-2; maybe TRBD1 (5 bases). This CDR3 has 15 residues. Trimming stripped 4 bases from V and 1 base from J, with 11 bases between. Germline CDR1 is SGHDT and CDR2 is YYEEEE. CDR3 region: CASSPPGQNTGELFF. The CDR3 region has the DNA TGTGCCAGCAGCCCCCCAGGGCAGAACACCGGGGAGCTGTTTTTT.

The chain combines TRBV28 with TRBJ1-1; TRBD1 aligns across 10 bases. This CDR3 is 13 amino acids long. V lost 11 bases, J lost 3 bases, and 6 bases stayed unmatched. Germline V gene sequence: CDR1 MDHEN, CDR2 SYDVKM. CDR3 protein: CAGQGGGYTEAFF. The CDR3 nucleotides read TGTGCCGGACAGGGGGGAGGATACACTGAAGCTTTCTTT.

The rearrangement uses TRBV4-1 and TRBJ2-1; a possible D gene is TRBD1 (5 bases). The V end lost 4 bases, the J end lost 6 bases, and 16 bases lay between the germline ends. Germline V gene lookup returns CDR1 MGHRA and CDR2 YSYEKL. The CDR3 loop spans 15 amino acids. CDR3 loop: CASSRVQTTVNEQFF. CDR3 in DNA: TGCGCCAGCAGCCGAGTCCAAACGACAGTCAATGAGCAGTTCTTC.

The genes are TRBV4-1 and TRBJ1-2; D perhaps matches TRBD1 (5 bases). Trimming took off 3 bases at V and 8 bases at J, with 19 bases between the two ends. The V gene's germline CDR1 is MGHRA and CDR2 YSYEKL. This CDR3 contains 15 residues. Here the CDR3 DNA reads TGCGCCAGCAGCCAGAGGACATGGCGGGACGGCGGCTACACCTTC. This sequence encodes CASSQRTWRDGGYTF.

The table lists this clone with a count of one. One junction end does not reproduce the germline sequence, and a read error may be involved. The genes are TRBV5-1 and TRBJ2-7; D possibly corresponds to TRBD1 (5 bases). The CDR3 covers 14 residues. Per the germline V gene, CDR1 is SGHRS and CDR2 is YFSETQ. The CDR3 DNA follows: TGCGCCAACAGCTTGGTCCTGACGACAGTCGAGCAGTACTTC. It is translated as CANSLVLTTVEQYF.